The clone carrying this TCR beta chain was seen once. This sample was included in a study of T cell changes during pregnancy in multiple sclerosis. Repertoires were generated with immunoSEQ multiplex PCR, while TCRdb's copy carries only in-frame clones and drops some. Among about 50,000 clones listed, roughly 92% were seen once. Trimming removed 2 bases at V and 4 bases at J, with 8 bases between. The CDR3 loop spans 14 amino acids. CDR1 is MNHNY, CDR2 SVGAGI, per germline (reference sequence). The clonotype originates from a female donor with multiple sclerosis, enrolled in a pregnancy study. This chain joins TRBV6-6 and TRBJ1-4; D perhaps matches TRBD1 (6 bases). The sample was CD4+ T cells from peripheral blood mononuclear cells, taken in the third trimester of pregnancy. The CDR3 sequence: CASSYGGGNEKLFF. For the CDR3, the DNA is TGTGCCAGCAGTTACGGGGGCGGTAATGAAAAACTGTTTTTT.